A selection of T cell receptor beta chains follows, all from one sample in a study of blood T cell repertoires in COVID-19. Profiling relied on immunoSEQ multiplex PCR, and the TCRdb table lists in-frame clones only, not all of them. The table records roughly 250,000 clones, 80% to 95% of them present only once. The source material was PBMCs or T cells enriched from blood (not recorded which). Every receptor here comes from a woman aged 18-29 years who had recovered from COVID-19. Each CDR3 is given with its conserved first and last residue. The order of the fields is CDR3 protein, CDR3 DNA, V gene, D gene, J gene, clone size. D genes are given only for firm matches. Clone size is given for some rows only: seen once, a few or many times, or a class if the clone is expanded.

CDR3: CASGHGGGPYEQYF
DNA: TGTGCTAGTGGTCATGGGGGGGGCCCCTACGAGCAGTACTTC
V: TRBV12-5
D: NA
J: TRBJ2-7
size: NA

CDR3: CASRSGGSGQGYGFRGNTEAFF
DNA: TGTGCCAGCAGATCCGGAGGATCGGGACAGGGATATGGCTTTCGTGGAAACACTGAAGCTTTCTTT
V: TRBV27
D: TRBD1
J: TRBJ1-1
size: few

CDR3: CAIRGQGGDEQYF
DNA: TGTGCCATACGGGGACAGGGGGGTGACGAGCAGTACTTC
V: TRBV6-5
D: TRBD1
J: TRBJ2-7
size: NA

CDR3: CASGLAGGNEQFF
DNA: TGTGCTAGTGGTTTAGCGGGAGGCAATGAGCAGTTCTTC
V: TRBV12-5
D: TRBD2
J: TRBJ2-1
size: once

CDR3: CASSEPGQGNTEAFF
DNA: TGTGCCAGCAGTGAACCGGGACAGGGGAACACTGAAGCTTTCTTT
V: TRBV25-1
D: TRBD1
J: TRBJ1-1
size: NA

CDR3: CASSFLAGVIQETQYF
DNA: TGTGCCAGCTCATTCTTAGCGGGGGTTATTCAAGAGACCCAGTACTTC
V: TRBV18
D: TRBD2
J: TRBJ2-5
size: NA

CDR3: CASSYGVIRNEQFF
DNA: TGTGCCAGCAGCTACGGGGTTATACGGAATGAGCAGTTCTTC
V: TRBV11-2
D: NA
J: TRBJ2-1
size: NA

CDR3: CASSLYGTGVGNTIYF
DNA: TGCGCCAGCAGCCTATACGGGACAGGGGTAGGAAACACCATATATTTT
V: TRBV4-1
D: TRBD1
J: TRBJ1-3
size: few

CDR3: CASSLEGRDGYTF
DNA: TGTGCCAGCAGCTTAGAAGGCCGGGATGGCTACACCTTC
V: TRBV7-9
D: NA
J: TRBJ1-2
size: NA

CDR3: CASSAGTDQPQHF
DNA: TGTGCTAGCAGCGCGGGGACAGATCAGCCCCAGCATTTT
V: TRBV7-7
D: TRBD1
J: TRBJ1-5
size: once

CDR3: CASSLTSAGALRWTQYF
DNA: TGTGCCAGCAGCTTAACGTCGGCAGGGGCCCTTCGGTGGACCCAGTACTTC
V: TRBV11-3
D: NA
J: TRBJ2-5
size: NA

CDR3: CSAHRLTGWAFF
DNA: TGCAGCGCCCATCGTCTGACAGGGTGGGCTTTCTTT
V: TRBV29-1
D: TRBD1
J: TRBJ1-1
size: NA

CDR3: CASSLQGPYGYTF
DNA: TGTGCCAGCAGTTTACAGGGCCCCTATGGCTACACCTTC
V: TRBV12-3/TRBV12-4
D: NA
J: TRBJ1-2
size: NA

CDR3: CAISGTISDTQYF
DNA: TGTGCCATCAGCGGGACTATCTCAGATACGCAGTATTTT
V: TRBV10-3
D: TRBD2
J: TRBJ2-3
size: NA

CDR3: CASGPGHSVNNEQFF
DNA: TGCGCCAGTGGACCGGGACACTCAGTAAACAATGAGCAGTTCTTC
V: TRBV5-1
D: NA
J: TRBJ2-1
size: once

CDR3: CASSDRVAVYNEQFF
DNA: TGCGCCAGCAGTGATAGAGTAGCGGTCTACAATGAGCAGTTCTTC
V: TRBV10-1
D: NA
J: TRBJ2-1
size: once

CDR3: CASSENRDEQFF
DNA: TGCGCCAGCAGTGAGAACAGGGATGAGCAGTTCTTC
V: TRBV10-1
D: NA
J: TRBJ2-1
size: NA

CDR3: CASSTFEGYTF
DNA: TGTGCCAGCAGCACCTTTGAGGGCTACACCTTC
V: TRBV12-3/TRBV12-4
D: NA
J: TRBJ1-2
size: once

CDR3: CASSLGRVYEQYF
DNA: TGTGCCAGCAGTTTGGGGCGCGTCTACGAGCAGTACTTC
V: TRBV12-3/TRBV12-4
D: NA
J: TRBJ2-7
size: NA

CDR3: CASSPAYGGGEKLFF
DNA: TGTGCCAGCAGCCCAGCTTACGGGGGTGGTGAAAAACTGTTTTTT
V: TRBV11-3
D: NA
J: TRBJ1-4
size: NA

CDR3: CASSFGLASETQYF
DNA: TGTGCCAGCAGCTTTGGACTAGCATCCGAGACCCAGTACTTC
V: TRBV9
D: TRBD2
J: TRBJ2-5
size: NA

CDR3: CASTGRRGATDGYTF
DNA: TGTGCCAGCACCGGGCGGAGGGGCGCGACGGATGGCTACACCTTC
V: TRBV28
D: NA
J: TRBJ1-2
size: NA

CDR3: CASSSGTGRDGSYEQYF
DNA: TGTGCCAGCAGCTCTGGGACAGGGCGAGACGGATCCTACGAGCAGTACTTC
V: TRBV7-9
D: TRBD1
J: TRBJ2-7
size: NA

CDR3: CASSQRQASTDTQYF
DNA: TGTGCCAGCAGCCAACGACAGGCTAGCACAGATACGCAGTATTTT
V: TRBV11-3
D: NA
J: TRBJ2-3
size: NA

CDR3: CAISSGTGFTDTQYF
DNA: TGTGCCATCAGTTCCGGGACAGGGTTCACAGATACGCAGTATTTT
V: TRBV10-3
D: TRBD1
J: TRBJ2-3
size: NA

CDR3: CATSDGHRGYGYTF
DNA: TGTGCCACCAGTGATGGACACAGGGGCTATGGCTACACCTTC
V: TRBV24-1
D: TRBD1
J: TRBJ1-2
size: few

CDR3: CASSLDRGRGTQYF
DNA: TGCGCCAGCAGCTTGGATCGGGGGAGAGGTACGCAGTATTTT
V: TRBV5-1
D: NA
J: TRBJ2-3
size: NA

CDR3: CASSLQTGPTGELFF
DNA: TGTGCCAGCAGCTTACAGACAGGGCCCACCGGGGAGCTGTTTTTT
V: TRBV7-3
D: TRBD1
J: TRBJ2-2
size: NA

CDR3: CASSFDRGQETQYF
DNA: TGTGCCAGCAGCTTCGACAGGGGGCAAGAGACCCAGTACTTC
V: TRBV5-4
D: TRBD1
J: TRBJ2-5
size: NA

CDR3: CATSGRNTEAFF
DNA: TGTGCCACCAGTGGCAGAAACACTGAAGCTTTCTTT
V: TRBV24-1
D: NA
J: TRBJ1-1
size: NA

CDR3: CATSDIGTSGTFQETQYF
DNA: TGTGCCACCAGTGATATTGGGACTAGCGGGACATTCCAAGAGACCCAGTACTTC
V: TRBV24-1
D: TRBD2
J: TRBJ2-5
size: NA

CDR3: CASSFLRGLGTGELFF
DNA: TGTGCCAGCAGTTTCCTCAGGGGGCTTGGCACCGGGGAGCTGTTTTTT
V: TRBV28
D: TRBD1
J: TRBJ2-2
size: NA

CDR3: CASSLITEAFF
DNA: TGCGCCAGCAGCCTTATCACTGAAGCTTTCTTT
V: TRBV23-1
D: NA
J: TRBJ1-1
size: NA

CDR3: CASSLLLREQYF
DNA: TGTGCCAGCAGTTTATTACTACGCGAGCAGTACTTC
V: TRBV28
D: NA
J: TRBJ2-7
size: NA

CDR3: CASRGQGPIPGANVLTF
DNA: TGCGCCAGCAGGGGACAGGGTCCAATCCCTGGGGCCAACGTCCTGACTTTC
V: TRBV10-1
D: TRBD1
J: TRBJ2-6
size: NA

CDR3: CASSDRPASGNTIYF
DNA: TGTGCCAGCTCGGACAGGCCGGCCTCTGGAAACACCATATATTTT
V: TRBV18
D: TRBD1
J: TRBJ1-3
size: NA

CDR3: CASSLAGGLNQPQHF
DNA: TGTGCCAGCAGCTTAGCGGGAGGGCTAAATCAGCCCCAGCATTTT
V: TRBV7-2
D: NA
J: TRBJ1-5
size: NA

CDR3: CASSHRVLGDDGYTF
DNA: TGTGCCAGCAGTCATAGAGTGTTAGGGGATGATGGCTACACCTTC
V: TRBV7-9
D: NA
J: TRBJ1-2
size: NA

CDR3: CASSSRVHNEQFF
DNA: TGTGCCAGCAGCTCTCGTGTCCACAATGAGCAGTTCTTC
V: TRBV7-9
D: NA
J: TRBJ2-1
size: NA